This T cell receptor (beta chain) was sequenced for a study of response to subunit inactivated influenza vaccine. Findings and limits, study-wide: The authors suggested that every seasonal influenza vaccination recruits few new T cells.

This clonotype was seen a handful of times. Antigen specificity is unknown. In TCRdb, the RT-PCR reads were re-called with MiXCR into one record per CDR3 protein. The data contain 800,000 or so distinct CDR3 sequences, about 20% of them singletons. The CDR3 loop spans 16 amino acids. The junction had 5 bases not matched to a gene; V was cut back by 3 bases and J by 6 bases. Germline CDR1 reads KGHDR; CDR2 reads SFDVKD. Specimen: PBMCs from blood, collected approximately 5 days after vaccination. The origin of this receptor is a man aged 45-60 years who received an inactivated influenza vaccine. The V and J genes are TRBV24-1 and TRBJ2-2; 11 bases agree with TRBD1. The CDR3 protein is CATSDPGQGVAGELFF. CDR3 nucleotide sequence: TGTGCCACCAGTGATCCGGGACAGGGGGTGGCCGGGGAGCTGTTTTTT.